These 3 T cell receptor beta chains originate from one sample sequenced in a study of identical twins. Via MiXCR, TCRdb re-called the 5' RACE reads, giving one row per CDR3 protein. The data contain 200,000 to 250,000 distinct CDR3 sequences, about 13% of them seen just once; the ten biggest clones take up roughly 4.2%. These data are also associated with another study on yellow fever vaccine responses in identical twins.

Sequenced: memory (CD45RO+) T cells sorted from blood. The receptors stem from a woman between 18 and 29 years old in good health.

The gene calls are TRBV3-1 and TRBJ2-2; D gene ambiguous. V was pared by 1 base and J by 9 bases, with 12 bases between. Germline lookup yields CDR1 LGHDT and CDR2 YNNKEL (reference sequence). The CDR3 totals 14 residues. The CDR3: CASSQGWNPRELFF. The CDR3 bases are TGTGCCAGCAGCCAAGGATGGAATCCGAGGGAGCTGTTTTTT.

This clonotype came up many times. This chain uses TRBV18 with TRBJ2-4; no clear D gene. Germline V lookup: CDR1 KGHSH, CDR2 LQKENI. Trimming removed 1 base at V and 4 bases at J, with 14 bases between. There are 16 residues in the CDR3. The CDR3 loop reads CASSPRAVGSKNIQYF. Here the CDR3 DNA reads TGTGCCAGCTCACCACGGGCAGTCGGAAGTAAAAACATTCAGTACTTC.

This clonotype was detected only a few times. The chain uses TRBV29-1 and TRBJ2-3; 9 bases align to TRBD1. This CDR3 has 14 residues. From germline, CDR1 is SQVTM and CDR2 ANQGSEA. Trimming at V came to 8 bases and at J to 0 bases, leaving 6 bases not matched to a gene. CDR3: CSTGTGLSTDTQYF. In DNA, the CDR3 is TGCAGCACCGGGACAGGGCTAAGCACAGATACGCAGTATTTT.